This entry lists 31 T cell receptor beta chains sequenced from one sample in a study of regulatory T cells in long-lasting Graves disease. Indicated time point: persistent/refractory GD, antithyroid drugs over 5 years with positive TRAb. PBMCs were the source of the RNA used for TCR sequencing. According to the study, TCR beta libraries were built with iRepertoire HTBI primers and CDR3-region Arm-PCR. TCRdb re-called the multiplex PCR reads with MiXCR, one entry per CDR3 protein. In the table there are around 340,000 distinct CDR3 sequences, roughly a fifth of which are singletons. The sample was peripheral blood mononuclear cells (PBMCs), taken when the disease was refractory, from a patient treated with antithyroid drugs. The receptors derive from a female donor with Graves disease.

The rearrangement joins TRBV20-1 to TRBJ2-4; possibly TRBD2 for D (6 bases). The CDR3 length is 16 residues. Deletions cut 2 bases from V and 3 bases from J, with 17 bases between. Germline V gene data show CDR1 as DFQATT and CDR2 as SNEGSKA (reference sequence). In nucleotides, the CDR3 is TGCAGTGCTAGACCGCGGGATCGAGCTGTCAAAAACATTCAGTACTTC. This translates into CSARPRDRAVKNIQYF.

V and J are TRBV12-3 or TRBV12-4 and TRBJ2-5, with 9 bases aligning to TRBD1. Judging by the DNA end, TRBJ2-1 fits better; the J call may be wrong. The CDR3 length is 16 residues. The CDR3 DNA sequence: TGTGCCAGCAGTTCCAAACCCGGGACAGGGAGCGATGAGCAGTTCTTC. Translation gives CASSSKPGTGSDEQFF.

A word on this clonotype: A read error may be the cause here, since a much bigger clone is one base away. The CDR3 spells CAGSPSGTSFYQETQYF. CDR3 in DNA: TGTGCCGGCAGCCCGTCCGGGACTAGCTTTTATCAAGAGACCCAGTACTTC. The rearrangement links TRBV6-2 or TRBV6-3 to TRBJ2-5; 9 positions match TRBD2. Germline assignment: CDR1 MNHEY and CDR2 SVGEGT. The CDR3 is 17 residues long.

Worth noting for this clonotype: This may arise from a read error, as a much more abundant clone is one base away. This chain uses TRBV6-1 with TRBJ1-2; D might be TRBD1 (5 bases). The germline V and J ends were trimmed by 5 bases and 2 bases, with 15 bases remaining between them. The CDR3 runs 15 residues. Germline CDR1 and CDR2: MNHNS and SASEGT. CDR3 DNA sequence: TGTGCCAGCAGTCATGATGGGGGAGAGAACTATGGCTACACCTTC. Encoded protein: CASSHDGGENYGYTF.

This clonotype was detected ten times or more. The V call is TRBV29-1, the J call TRBJ2-5, with D possibly TRBD1 on 6 matching bases. V was clipped by 5 bases and J by 3 bases, with 13 bases between them. The CDR3 totals 13 residues. The germline CDR1 and CDR2 sequences are SQVTM and ANQGSEA. The CDR3 DNA follows: TGCAGCGTTACGAGAGGGGGAAAAGAGACCCAGTACTTC. Protein product: CSVTRGGKETQYF.

There are many counts of this clonotype. V and J are TRBV28 and TRBJ2-7, with D perhaps assigned TRBD1 or TRBD2 (6 bases each). CDR1 is MDHEN, CDR2 SYDVKM, per germline. This CDR3 has 12 residues. V dropped 5 bases and J dropped 5 bases, with 10 bases sitting between them. Here the CDR3 reads CASSLGGHEQYF. The DNA of the CDR3 is TGTGCCAGCAGTCTGGGGGGCCACGAGCAGTACTTC.

This chain links TRBV19 with TRBJ1-6, with 7 nucleotides matching TRBD1. This CDR3 has 15 residues. Trimming took 3 bases from V and 6 from J; bases not matched to a gene: 5. Germline CDR1 reads LNHDA; CDR2 reads SQIVND (reference sequence). CDR3 nucleotides: TGTGCCAGTAGTATGGCGGGACAGCGTAATTCACCCCTCCACTTT. It yields the protein CASSMAGQRNSPLHF.

Ten or more counts support this clonotype. The rearrangement joins TRBV12-3 or TRBV12-4 to TRBJ1-2, with TRBD1 matching 9 bases. V was pared by 5 bases and J by 4 bases, with 8 bases of the junction left unmatched. The CDR3 extends over 15 amino acids. The CDR3 protein is CASSKSQGASYGYTF. Here the CDR3 DNA reads TGTGCCAGCAGTAAATCACAGGGGGCATCCTATGGCTACACCTTC.

The chain joins TRBV5-1 to TRBJ1-4; unclear D gene. V was trimmed by 2 bases and J by 8 bases, leaving 13 bases between them. The CDR3 sequence is 14 residues long. Looked up from germline, CDR1 is SGHRS and CDR2 is YFSETQ. CDR3 residues: CASSFDNSGEKLFF. The CDR3 DNA follows: TGCGCCAGCAGCTTTGATAATTCGGGGGAAAAACTGTTTTTT. Full variable domain (remainder filled in from reference TRBV5-1 and TRBJ1-4): KAGVTQTPRYLIKTRGQQVTLSCSPISGHRSVSWYQQTPGQGLQFLFEYFSETQRNKGNFPGRFSGRQFSNSRSEMNVSTLELGDSALYLCASSFDNSGEKLFFGSGTQLSVL.

The chain uses TRBV18 and TRBJ1-2; TRBD1 agrees at 7 bases. The trim removed 3 bases at V and 3 bases at J, leaving 4 bases unmatched. Germline V CDR1 and CDR2: KGHSH, LQKENI. The CDR3 loop spans 14 amino acids. As DNA, the CDR3 is TGTGCCAGCTCACCGGGGGACAGCGACTATGGCTACACCTTC. Protein product: CASSPGDSDYGYTF.

This clonotype was recorded at least ten times. V usage is TRBV5-6 and J usage is TRBJ1-6; the D gene is possibly TRBD1 (5 bases). The CDR3 is 16 residues long. From germline, CDR1 is SGHDT and CDR2 YYEEEE. V was trimmed by 0 bases and J by 8 bases, leaving 15 bases between them. In DNA, the CDR3 is TGTGCCAGCAGCTTGGAAGGGGTTCCCAATTATTCACCCCTCCACTTT. Translating it yields CASSLEGVPNYSPLHF.

This clonotype was found many times. V and J are TRBV2 and TRBJ2-3; TRBD2 might be the D (6 bases). Trimming stripped 6 bases from V and 0 bases from J, with 10 bases between. Germline CDR1 reads SNHLY; CDR2 reads FYNNEI. The CDR3 loop spans 14 amino acids. DNA for the CDR3: TGTGCCAGCAGAGGACTATCGAGCACAGATACGCAGTATTTT. Its translation is CASRGLSSTDTQYF.

This clonotype has more than one count but fewer than ten. The rearrangement links TRBV2 to TRBJ2-3; 11 bases agree with TRBD1. After removal of 6 bases from V and 0 bases from J, the junction contained 2 bases not matched to a gene. CDR1 and CDR2 (germline): SNHLY, FYNNEI. CDR3 size: 15 residues. The CDR3 nucleotides read TGTGCCAGCAGCCGGACAGGGGGCAGCACAGATACGCAGTATTTT. Encoded protein: CASSRTGGSTDTQYF. The variable domain in full, completed from reference TRBV2 and TRBJ2-3, reads EPEVTQTPSHQVTQMGQEVILRCVPISNHLYFYWYRQILGQKVEFLVSFYNNEISEKSEIFDDQFSVERPDGSNFTLKIRSTKLEDSAMYFCASSRTGGSTDTQYFGPGTRLTVL.

This clonotype was counted only a few times. The chain has TRBV7-9 and TRBJ1-5; TRBD1 aligns across 12 bases. The CDR3 is 14 amino acids. V gave up 2 bases and J gave up 11 bases; unmatched junction bases: 4. Germline assignment: CDR1 SEHNR and CDR2 FQNEAQ (reference sequence). The CDR3 DNA reads TGTGCCAGCAGCTTACCTGGGACAGGGGGCACCCAGCATTTT. This translates into CASSLPGTGGTQHF.

This clonotype was observed once. The chain has TRBV7-9 and TRBJ1-1; D is ambiguous. The CDR3 length is 12 residues. Deletions cut 6 bases from V and 4 bases from J, with 9 bases between. Germline CDR1 and CDR2: SEHNR and FQNEAQ (reference sequence). CDR3 sequence: CASSGDATEAFF. In DNA form, the CDR3 reads TGTGCCAGCAGTGGGGATGCCACTGAAGCTTTCTTT.

In this sample, this clonotype turned up many times. The rearrangement joins TRBV11-2 to TRBJ2-7; weak D call: TRBD1 (8 bases). The V and J ends lost 5 bases and 6 bases respectively, with 20 bases between them. Germline loops: CDR1 SGHAT, CDR2 FQNNGV. This CDR3 region has 15 residues. CDR3: CASSPQGAGASEQYF. The CDR3, as DNA: TGTGCCAGCAGCCCCCAGGGGGCGGGAGCCTCCGAGCAGTACTTC.

The genes are TRBV12-3 or TRBV12-4 and TRBJ1-3; D is uncertain. Trimming took 3 bases from V and 0 from J, leaving 12 bases between them. This CDR3 contains 16 residues. CDR3 sequence: CASSLNTPSSGNTIYF. Here the CDR3 DNA reads TGTGCCAGCAGTTTGAACACCCCGAGCTCTGGAAACACCATATATTTT.

The chain combines TRBV9 with TRBJ2-2; D tentatively fits TRBD1 or TRBD2 (5 bases each). The CDR3 extends over 16 amino acids. V was shortened by 0 bases and J by 0 bases, with 9 bases between the two germline ends. The V gene's germline CDR1 is SGDLS and CDR2 YYNGEE. The CDR3: CASSVVGETNTGELFF. In DNA, the CDR3 is TGTGCCAGCAGCGTAGTGGGGGAGACGAACACCGGGGAGCTGTTTTTT.

This clonotype has a count of ten or more. This sequence joins TRBV28 and TRBJ2-7; 8 nucleotides match TRBD2. The CDR3 sequence is 12 residues long. The V and J ends lost 8 bases and 2 bases, in that order; junction bases with no gene match: 2. CDR1 and CDR2 from the germline V gene are MDHEN and SYDVKM. This CDR3 reads CASGTRAYEQYF. CDR3 DNA sequence: TGTGCCAGCGGGACTAGGGCCTACGAGCAGTACTTC.

This clonotype was detected many times. The rearrangement links TRBV28 to TRBJ2-7, with TRBD2 matching 9 bases. This CDR3 is built from 14 residues. Germline values: CDR1 MDHEN, CDR2 SYDVKM. V lost 7 bases and J lost 2; bases outside the gene matches: 6. Here the CDR3 DNA reads TGTGCCAGCACCCCGGGACTAGCTCCCTACGAGCAGTACTTC. Translated, it gives CASTPGLAPYEQYF.

In this sample, this clonotype turned up a few times. The chain employs TRBV5-6 and TRBJ2-7; D possibly matches TRBD1 or TRBD2 (5 bases each). Germline V gene sequence: CDR1 SGHDT, CDR2 YYEEEE. The ends were cut back, 2 bases at V and 3 bases at J, with 12 bases in the middle. The length of the CDR3 is 14 residues. Here the CDR3 reads CASSFGRDDYEQYF. CDR3 DNA sequence: TGTGCCAGCAGCTTTGGCCGGGACGACTACGAGCAGTACTTC.

This clonotype was recorded many times. The chain uses TRBV12-3 or TRBV12-4 and TRBJ1-4; D remains unclear. The CDR3 has 18 amino acids. V was pared by 5 bases and J by 4 bases, with 23 bases between. The CDR3, as DNA: TGTGCCAGCAGTGATCGCGGGCCAAGGTCTGGGATTAATGAAAAACTGTTTTTT. Translation gives CASSDRGPRSGINEKLFF.

This clonotype was picked up a small number of times. The chain links TRBV6-1 to TRBJ2-7; a weak D match, TRBD2 (6 bases). Germline CDR1 and CDR2: MNHNS and SASEGT. Trimming stripped 2 bases from V and 2 bases from J, with 10 bases between. This CDR3 has 14 amino acids. As DNA, the CDR3 is TGTGCCAGCAGTGAATGGAGGGCCCCCTACGAGCAGTACTTC. The encoded protein is CASSEWRAPYEQYF.

This clonotype was seen at least ten times. This chain joins TRBV28 and TRBJ2-7, with 14 bases aligning to TRBD2. Losses at the gene ends were 4 bases for V and 2 bases for J; bases not matched to a gene: 7. The CDR3 totals 17 residues. Germline V gene sequence: CDR1 MDHEN, CDR2 SYDVKM. CDR3 nucleotide sequence: TGTGCCAGCAGTTCCTCTGGACTAGCGGGAGGAGCCTACGAGCAGTACTTC. It is translated as CASSSSGLAGGAYEQYF.

In its sample, this clonotype was seen many times. The chain recombines TRBV18 with TRBJ2-5; D is perhaps TRBD1 or TRBD2 (6 bases each). Germline V gene lookup returns CDR1 KGHSH and CDR2 LQKENI. The CDR3 has 14 amino acids. V gave up 4 bases and J gave up 5 bases, with 14 bases separating them. CDR3 in DNA: TGTGCCAGCTCACGGGGGGCTGTTGCGGAGACCCAGTACTTC. Protein: CASSRGAVAETQYF.

This clonotype was picked up many times. The V and J genes are TRBV11-2 and TRBJ2-5; possibly TRBD2 for D (5 bases). CDR3 length: 13 residues. Trimming cost V 1 base and J 3 bases, with 6 bases left between them. The germline V gene encodes CDR1 SGHAT and CDR2 FQNNGV. The CDR3 DNA reads TGTGCCAGCAGCTTAGGAGCGGAAGAGACCCAGTACTTC. The encoded protein is CASSLGAEETQYF. Full variable domain (remainder filled in from reference TRBV11-2 and TRBJ2-5): EAGVAQSPRYKIIEKRQSVAFWCNPISGHATLYWYQQILGQGPKLLIQFQNNGVVDDSQLPKDRFSAERLKGVDSTLKIQPAKLEDSAVYLCASSLGAEETQYFGPGTRLLVL.

This clonotype was seen repeatedly, ten times or more. This chain uses TRBV28 with TRBJ2-2; 7 nucleotides align to TRBD2. CDR1 is MDHEN and CDR2 is SYDVKM in the germline V gene. This CDR3 has 17 residues. V trimming: 2 bases; J trimming: 3 bases; junction bases outside the gene matches: 9. CDR3 sequence: CASSLTGRAFDTGELFF. DNA for the CDR3: TGTGCCAGCAGTTTAACGGGGAGGGCCTTCGACACCGGGGAGCTGTTTTTT. Using reference TRBV28 and TRBJ2-2 for the parts outside the CDR3, the full variable domain is DVKVTQSSRYLVKRTGEKVFLECVQDMDHENMFWYRQDPGLGLRLIYFSYDVKMKEKGDIPEGYSVSREKKERFSLILESASTNQTSMYLCASSLTGRAFDTGELFFGEGSRLTVL.

This clonotype has ten or more counts. This rearrangement joins TRBV10-3 to TRBJ1-5; unclear D gene. Germline CDR1 reads ENHRY; CDR2 reads SYGVKD. The CDR3 extends over 9 amino acids. V was trimmed by 9 bases and J by 10 bases, leaving 7 bases between them. The CDR3 here is CAIGQPQHF. Written as DNA, the CDR3 is TGTGCCATTGGTCAACCCCAGCATTTT.

The chain recombines TRBV7-2 with TRBJ1-2; D gene unclear. This CDR3 has 15 residues. CDR1 and CDR2 from the germline V gene are SGHTA and FQGNSA. Trimming pared 6 bases from V and 1 base from J, leaving 15 bases between. The CDR3: CASSTWRHYNYGYTF. CDR3 nucleotide sequence: TGTGCCAGCAGTACGTGGCGCCACTATAACTATGGCTACACCTTC.

This clonotype was seen ten or more times. V usage is TRBV27 and J usage is TRBJ2-7; 7 nucleotides line up with TRBD1. The CDR3 is made up of 16 amino acids. Per the germline V gene, CDR1 is MNHEY and CDR2 is SMNVEV (reference sequence). Losses at the gene ends were 6 bases for V and 1 base for J; bases not matched to a gene: 12. The CDR3 DNA reads TGTGCCAGCAGCCCCTCAGGACAGGTGGTTTCCTACGAGCAGTACTTC. Encoded protein: CASSPSGQVVSYEQYF.

This clonotype was observed many times. The chain recombines TRBV27 with TRBJ1-4, with D unresolved. Deletions cut 6 bases from V and 5 bases from J, with 10 bases between. This CDR3 is built from 13 residues. CDR1 and CDR2 from the germline V gene are MNHEY and SMNVEV (reference sequence). Here the CDR3 DNA reads TGTGCCAGCAGGAGGAGGGTGAATGAAAAACTGTTTTTT. Residues: CASRRRVNEKLFF.